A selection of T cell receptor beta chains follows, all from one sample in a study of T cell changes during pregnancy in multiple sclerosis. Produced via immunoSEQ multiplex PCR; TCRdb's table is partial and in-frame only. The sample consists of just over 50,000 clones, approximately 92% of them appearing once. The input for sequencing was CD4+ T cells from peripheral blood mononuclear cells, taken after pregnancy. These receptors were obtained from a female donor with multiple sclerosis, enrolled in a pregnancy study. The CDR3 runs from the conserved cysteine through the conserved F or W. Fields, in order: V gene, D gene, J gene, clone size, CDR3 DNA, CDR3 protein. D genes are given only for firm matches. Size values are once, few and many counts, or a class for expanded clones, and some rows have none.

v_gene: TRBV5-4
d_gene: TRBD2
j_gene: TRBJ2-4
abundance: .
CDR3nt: TGTGCCAGCAGCTCTCCGGGGGGAGGGACTACCCCCTTGATTCAGTACTTC
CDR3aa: CASSSPGGGTTPLIQYF

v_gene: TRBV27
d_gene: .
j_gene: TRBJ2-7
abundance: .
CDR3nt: TGTGCCAGCAGTCCAGGAACCAAAACCTACGAGCAGTACTTC
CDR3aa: CASSPGTKTYEQYF

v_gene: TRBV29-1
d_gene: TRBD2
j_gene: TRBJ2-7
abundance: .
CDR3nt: TGCAGCGTTAGGTCTAGCGGGGCCTACGAGCAGTACTTC
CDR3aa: CSVRSSGAYEQYF

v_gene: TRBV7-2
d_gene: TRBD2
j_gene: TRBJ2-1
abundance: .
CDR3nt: TGTGCCAGCAGCCCCGAAATACTAGCGGGAGTCCACAATGAGCAGTTCTTC
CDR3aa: CASSPEILAGVHNEQFF

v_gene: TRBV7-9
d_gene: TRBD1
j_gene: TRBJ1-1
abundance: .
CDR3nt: TGTGCCAGCAGCTTAGAGGGGACAGTCCGGAACACTGAAGCTTTCTTT
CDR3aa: CASSLEGTVRNTEAFF

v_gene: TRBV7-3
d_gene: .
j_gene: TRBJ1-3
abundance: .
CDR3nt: TGTGCCAGCAGCCTACAGGGCCCTGGAAACACCATATATTTT
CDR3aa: CASSLQGPGNTIYF

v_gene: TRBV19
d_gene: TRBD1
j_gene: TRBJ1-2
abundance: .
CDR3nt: TGTGCCAGTAGTATCCTTTCAGGGGGATACTATGGCTACACCTTC
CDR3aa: CASSILSGGYYGYTF

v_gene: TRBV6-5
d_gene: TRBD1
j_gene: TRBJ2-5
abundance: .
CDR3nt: TGTGCCAGCAGGACAGGGGGCCAAGAGACCCAGTACTTC
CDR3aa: CASRTGGQETQYF

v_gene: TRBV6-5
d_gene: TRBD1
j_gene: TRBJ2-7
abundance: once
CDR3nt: TGTGCCAGCAAGTATGACAGGGGGTTCTACGAGCAGTACTTC
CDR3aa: CASKYDRGFYEQYF

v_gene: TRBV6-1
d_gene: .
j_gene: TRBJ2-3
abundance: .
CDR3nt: TGTGCCAGCAGTGAAGGAGTAGCGGGCACAGATACGCAGTATTTT
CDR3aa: CASSEGVAGTDTQYF

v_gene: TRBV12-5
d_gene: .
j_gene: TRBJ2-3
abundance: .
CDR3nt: TGTGCTAGTGGTTTGAGTAGCACGGGCACAGATACGCAGTATTTT
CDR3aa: CASGLSSTGTDTQYF

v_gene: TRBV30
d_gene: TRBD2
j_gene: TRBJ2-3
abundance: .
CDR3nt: TGTGCCTGGACTAGCGGGCTTATTCAGGCAGATACGCAGTATTTT
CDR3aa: CAWTSGLIQADTQYF

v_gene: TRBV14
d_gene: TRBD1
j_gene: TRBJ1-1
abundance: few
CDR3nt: TGTGCCAGCAGCCCACAGGGGGTAAGGACTGAAGCTTTCTTT
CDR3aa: CASSPQGVRTEAFF

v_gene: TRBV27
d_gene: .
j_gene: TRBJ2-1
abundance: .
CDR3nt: TGTGCCAGCACCCCCAGCGGAACCTACAATGAGCAGTTCTTC
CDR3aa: CASTPSGTYNEQFF

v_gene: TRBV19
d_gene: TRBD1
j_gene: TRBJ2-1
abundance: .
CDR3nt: TGTGCCAGTAGCATACGCCTACCGGGACAGGGGGCTAATGAGCAGTTCTTC
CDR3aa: CASSIRLPGQGANEQFF

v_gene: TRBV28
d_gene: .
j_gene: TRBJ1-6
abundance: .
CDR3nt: TGTGCCAGCAGTTTCTCTCGGGGAGTCTATAATTCACCCCTCCACTTT
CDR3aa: CASSFSRGVYNSPLHF

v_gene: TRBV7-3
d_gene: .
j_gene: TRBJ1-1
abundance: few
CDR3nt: TGTGCCAGCAGCAGAACAGGGAATGATGAAGCTTTCTTT
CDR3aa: CASSRTGNDEAFF

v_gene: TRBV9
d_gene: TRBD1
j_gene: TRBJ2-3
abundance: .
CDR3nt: TGTGCCAGCAGCTCCGGGACAGGGGGCTTAACCCGCACAGATACGCAGTATTTT
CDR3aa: CASSSGTGGLTRTDTQYF

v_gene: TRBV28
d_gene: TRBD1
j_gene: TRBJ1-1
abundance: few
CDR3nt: TGTGCCAGCAGTGCGCCCGGACAGGTCACTGAAGCTTTCTTT
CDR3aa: CASSAPGQVTEAFF

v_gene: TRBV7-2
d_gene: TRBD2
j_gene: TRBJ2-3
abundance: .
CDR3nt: TGTGCCAGCAAGAGTGGGAGCGGGACTGATACGCAGTATTTT
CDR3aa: CASKSGSGTDTQYF

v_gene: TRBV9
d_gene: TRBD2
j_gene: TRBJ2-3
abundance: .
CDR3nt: TGTGCCAGCAGCGCGGGATCTAGCGGGCGTGCTAGCACAGATACGCAGTATTTT
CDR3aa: CASSAGSSGRASTDTQYF

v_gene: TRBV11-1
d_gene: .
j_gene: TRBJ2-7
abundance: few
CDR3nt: TGTGCCAGCAGCTTAACGGTAGGGAGAAACGAGCAGTACTTC
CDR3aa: CASSLTVGRNEQYF

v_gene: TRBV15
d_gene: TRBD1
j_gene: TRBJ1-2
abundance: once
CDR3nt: TGTGCCACCAGGGGGACAGGTGATGGCTACACCTTC
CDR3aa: CATRGTGDGYTF

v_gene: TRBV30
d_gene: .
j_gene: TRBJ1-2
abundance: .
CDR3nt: TGTGCCTGGGGTTCGGGGGGACCCTATGGCTACACCTTC
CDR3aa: CAWGSGGPYGYTF

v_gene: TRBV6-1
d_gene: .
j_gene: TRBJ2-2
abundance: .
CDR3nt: TGTGCCAGCAGTGAAGCGGGGGGAAGGGACCCCGGGGAGCTGTTTTTT
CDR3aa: CASSEAGGRDPGELFF

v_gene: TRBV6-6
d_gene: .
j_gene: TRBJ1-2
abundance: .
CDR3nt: TGTGCCAGCAGTCCAAGCCAGGAATACTATGGCTACACCTTC
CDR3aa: CASSPSQEYYGYTF

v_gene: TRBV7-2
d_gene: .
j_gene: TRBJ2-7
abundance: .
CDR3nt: TGTGCCAGCAGCAACCGCTACTCCTACGAGCAGTACTTC
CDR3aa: CASSNRYSYEQYF

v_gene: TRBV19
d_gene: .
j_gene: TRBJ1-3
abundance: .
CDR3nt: TGTGCCAGTACTTCTCTTAGGAGCGGGTCCTCTGGAAACACCATATATTTT
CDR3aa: CASTSLRSGSSGNTIYF

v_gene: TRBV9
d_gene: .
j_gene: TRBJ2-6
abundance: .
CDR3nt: TGTGCCAGCAGCGTAGGGCCCGGGGCTGGGGCCAACGTCCTGACTTTC
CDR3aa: CASSVGPGAGANVLTF

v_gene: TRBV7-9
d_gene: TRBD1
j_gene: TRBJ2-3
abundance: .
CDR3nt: TGTGCCAGCAGCTCCAGGGGGCAAACAGATACGCAGTATTTT
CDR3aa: CASSSRGQTDTQYF

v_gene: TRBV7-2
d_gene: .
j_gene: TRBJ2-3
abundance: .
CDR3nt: TGTGCCAGCAGCTTCGGGAGCGGATACACAGATACGCAGTATTTT
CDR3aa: CASSFGSGYTDTQYF